A selection of T cell receptor beta chains follows, all from one sample in a study of blood T cells in healthy people across ages. TCRdb independently ran MiXCR on the 5' RACE reads; one entry per CDR3 protein. Counted here are 1.5 million to 2 million distinct CDR3 sequences, about 49% occurring once; the ten biggest clones make up 2.1%. The sequenced sample was blood. The receptor set was obtained from a woman aged 35 to 49 in good health. CDR3s include the opening cysteine and the closing phenylalanine or tryptophan. Each record gives: clone size, D gene, V gene, J gene, CDR3 DNA, CDR3 protein. D genes are given only for firm matches. Size is stated for part of the rows, as once, few or many counts, or as a class when the clone is expanded.

clone size: few; D gene: NA; V gene: TRBV18; J gene: TRBJ1-6; CDR3 DNA: TGTGCCAGCTCACCGGAAACAGCTAATTCACCCCTCCACTTT; CDR3 protein: CASSPETANSPLHF
clone size: NA; D gene: NA; V gene: TRBV29-1; J gene: TRBJ2-6; CDR3 DNA: TGCAGCACAGAGTCAGGGTCTGGGGCCAACGTCCTGACTTTC; CDR3 protein: CSTESGSGANVLTF
clone size: few; D gene: NA; V gene: TRBV29-1; J gene: TRBJ2-3; CDR3 DNA: TGCAGCGTTGATGGAGACACAGATACGCAGTATTTT; CDR3 protein: CSVDGDTDTQYF
clone size: NA; D gene: NA; V gene: TRBV5-4; J gene: TRBJ2-5; CDR3 DNA: TGTGCCAGCAGCGGTGCACAGGGTGCAGAGACCCAGTACTTC; CDR3 protein: CASSGAQGAETQYF
clone size: NA; D gene: TRBD1; V gene: TRBV4-3; J gene: TRBJ2-3; CDR3 DNA: TGCGTCAGCAGCCCAGGCGACAGGGGCCCCACAGATACGCAGTATTTT; CDR3 protein: CVSSPGDRGPTDTQYF
clone size: once; D gene: NA; V gene: TRBV29-1; J gene: TRBJ2-5; CDR3 DNA: TGCAGCGTTGAAGATCAACAGGGATCCCACAATGAGCAGTACTTC; CDR3 protein: CSVEDQQGSHNEQYF
clone size: few; D gene: TRBD1; V gene: TRBV3-1; J gene: TRBJ1-2; CDR3 DNA: TGTGCCAGCAGCCAAGTAGTGGGCTTCGGACAGGGGTCTAACTATGGCTACACCTTC; CDR3 protein: CASSQVVGFGQGSNYGYTF
clone size: NA; D gene: NA; V gene: TRBV12-3/TRBV12-4; J gene: TRBJ1-5; CDR3 DNA: TGTGCCAGCAGGAAACAGGGATATAGCAATCAGCCCCAGCATTTT; CDR3 protein: CASRKQGYSNQPQHF
clone size: once; D gene: NA; V gene: TRBV18; J gene: TRBJ2-4; CDR3 DNA: TGTGCCAGCTCACCATCGGGGAGTTGGGGCAGAGTGGCCAAAAACATTCAGTACTTC; CDR3 protein: CASSPSGSWGRVAKNIQYF
clone size: NA; D gene: TRBD1; V gene: TRBV6-2/TRBV6-3; J gene: TRBJ2-5; CDR3 DNA: TGTGCCAGCAGTGGACAGGGGGCGAGCCAAGAGACCCAGTACTTC; CDR3 protein: CASSGQGASQETQYF
clone size: NA; D gene: NA; V gene: TRBV27; J gene: TRBJ1-6; CDR3 DNA: TGTGCCAGCGCCCCGGGCAGCCCATATAATTCACCCCTCCACTTT; CDR3 protein: CASAPGSPYNSPLHF
clone size: NA; D gene: NA; V gene: TRBV9; J gene: TRBJ1-1; CDR3 DNA: TGTGCCAGCAGCGTAGACGGGGGAGATGAAGCTTTCTTT; CDR3 protein: CASSVDGGDEAFF
clone size: once; D gene: NA; V gene: TRBV9; J gene: TRBJ1-1; CDR3 DNA: TGTGCCAGCAAGGTGGATTCAGGTGAAGCTTTCTTT; CDR3 protein: CASKVDSGEAFF
clone size: NA; D gene: TRBD1; V gene: TRBV27; J gene: TRBJ1-1; CDR3 DNA: TGTGCCAGCAAAAACGACAGGGGCTGGGGCACTGAAGCTTTCTTT; CDR3 protein: CASKNDRGWGTEAFF
clone size: NA; D gene: TRBD1; V gene: TRBV28; J gene: TRBJ2-5; CDR3 DNA: TGTGCCAGCAAAGGACAGGGGGGCCAAGAGACCCAGTACTTC; CDR3 protein: CASKGQGGQETQYF
clone size: NA; D gene: TRBD1; V gene: TRBV6-1; J gene: TRBJ2-1; CDR3 DNA: TGTGCCAGCAGTGAAGGGAGACAGGGACAAGATGAGCAGTTCTTC; CDR3 protein: CASSEGRQGQDEQFF
clone size: few; D gene: NA; V gene: TRBV4-3; J gene: TRBJ1-2; CDR3 DNA: TGCGCCAGCAGCCAAGTACTCGCTGCAGGGAATAACTATGGCTACACCTTC; CDR3 protein: CASSQVLAAGNNYGYTF
clone size: NA; D gene: NA; V gene: TRBV20-1; J gene: TRBJ1-1; CDR3 DNA: TGCAGTGCTAGAGATGTCTCTAATTTCGGGGATCCTGAAGCTTTCTTT; CDR3 protein: CSARDVSNFGDPEAFF
clone size: NA; D gene: NA; V gene: TRBV7-8; J gene: TRBJ2-5; CDR3 DNA: TGTGCCAGCAGCCCCCCCCGGCAGGAAGAGACCCAGTACTTC; CDR3 protein: CASSPPRQEETQYF
clone size: few; D gene: NA; V gene: TRBV28; J gene: TRBJ2-1; CDR3 DNA: TGTGCCAGCAGCAGCGCGGCCAGCTCCTACAATGAGCAGTTCTTC; CDR3 protein: CASSSAASSYNEQFF
clone size: NA; D gene: NA; V gene: TRBV6-5; J gene: TRBJ2-2; CDR3 DNA: TGTGCCAGCAGTTACTCGGGGGCGGGCACCGGGGAGCTGTTTTTT; CDR3 protein: CASSYSGAGTGELFF
clone size: NA; D gene: TRBD1; V gene: TRBV5-1; J gene: TRBJ2-5; CDR3 DNA: TGCGCCAGCAGCTTGTCCGTGCAGACAGGGGGTGAGGGGGAGCAGTACTTC; CDR3 protein: CASSLSVQTGGEGEQYF
clone size: NA; D gene: NA; V gene: TRBV12-3/TRBV12-4; J gene: TRBJ2-2; CDR3 DNA: TGTGCCAGCAGTTTAGTTGTTCCGGAGCTGTTTTTT; CDR3 protein: CASSLVVPELFF
clone size: NA; D gene: TRBD2; V gene: TRBV4-3; J gene: TRBJ2-1; CDR3 DNA: TGCGCCAGCAGCCAAGTCCCGACTAGCGGGGATGAGCAGTTCTTC; CDR3 protein: CASSQVPTSGDEQFF
clone size: NA; D gene: TRBD2; V gene: TRBV5-1; J gene: TRBJ2-3; CDR3 DNA: TGCGCCAGCAGCTCCCGGGGGGATGTCACAGATACGCAGTATTTT; CDR3 protein: CASSSRGDVTDTQYF
clone size: NA; D gene: TRBD2; V gene: TRBV29-1; J gene: TRBJ2-5; CDR3 DNA: TGCAGCGTTAGAGCGGGGAGAGAGACCCAGTACTTC; CDR3 protein: CSVRAGRETQYF
clone size: few; D gene: NA; V gene: TRBV4-1; J gene: TRBJ2-5; CDR3 DNA: TGCGCCAGCAGCCAAGAGCGAACAAGACCGGGGCAGTACTTC; CDR3 protein: CASSQERTRPGQYF
clone size: NA; D gene: TRBD1; V gene: TRBV29-1; J gene: TRBJ2-2; CDR3 DNA: TGCAGCGTCGCTGACAGGGATCGGAACGCCGGGGAGCTGTTTTTT; CDR3 protein: CSVADRDRNAGELFF
clone size: NA; D gene: TRBD1; V gene: TRBV29-1; J gene: TRBJ2-2; CDR3 DNA: TGCAGCGTTGAAGAGGGACAGGGGAAGACCGGGGAGCTGTTTTTT; CDR3 protein: CSVEEGQGKTGELFF
clone size: NA; D gene: NA; V gene: TRBV11-2; J gene: TRBJ1-2; CDR3 DNA: TGTGCCAGCAGAGGGGGGGGGGTACATGGCTACACCTTC; CDR3 protein: CASRGGGVHGYTF